What follows are 22 T cell receptor beta chains derived from one specimen sequenced in a study of cytomegalovirus exposure and HLA in healthy donors. PCR was performed using 60 Vbeta and 13 Jbeta primers. The data were produced by immunoSEQ multiplex PCR, yet TCRdb's version contains in-frame clones alone and is incomplete. The table lists around 130,000 clones, 8% to 9.5% of them singletons. Sequenced material: PBMCs. The receptors come from a man aged 35 to 55 in good health and CMV-seronegative.

On this clone itself: At the DNA level, this CDR3 is encoded by other sequences in the same sample as well. V and J are TRBV11-2 and TRBJ2-5, with D unresolved. CDR3 length equals 11 residues. The germline gives CDR1 SGHAT, CDR2 FQNNGV. V lost 2 bases and J 5 bases, leaving 3 bases between the germline ends. In DNA form, the CDR3 reads TGTGCCAGCAGCTTACAGGAGACCCAGTACTTC. Residues: CASSLQETQYF.

This clone appeared a few times. The J gene is TRBJ2-7, the V gene TRBV7-2; 7 nucleotides align to TRBD2. CDR3 length: 15 amino acids. The V gene end was trimmed by 4 bases and the J gene end by 3 bases; junction bases not matched to a gene: 9. Germline V gene data show CDR1 as SGHTA and CDR2 as FQGNSA. Here the CDR3 DNA reads TGTGCCAGCAGCTCCGGTGGAGCGGGGAGCTACGAGCAGTACTTC. Protein product: CASSSGGAGSYEQYF. Complete variable domain (other parts from reference TRBV7-2 and TRBJ2-7): GAGVSQSPSNKVTEKGKDVELRCDPISGHTALYWYRQSLGQGLEFLIYFQGNSAPDKSGLPSDRFSAERTGGSVSTLTIQRTQQEDSAVYLCASSSGGAGSYEQYFGPGTRLTVT.

There are a few counts of this clone. The junction differs from germline at one of its ends, possibly a read error. The sample carries other DNA sequences with the same CDR3. V and J are TRBV11-2 and TRBJ2-7, with 7 positions matching TRBD2. Germline-derived CDR1 and CDR2 are SGHAT and FQNNGV. CDR3 length equals 16 residues. DNA for the CDR3: TGTGCCAGCAGCTTAGGTGGAATAGCGGGCTCGGGGGAGCAGTACTTT. It yields the protein CASSLGGIAGSGEQYF. The full variable domain, completed using reference TRBV11-2 and TRBJ2-7, is EAGVAQSPRYKIIEKRQSVAFWCNPISGHATLYWYQQILGQGPKLLIQFQNNGVVDDSQLPKDRFSAERLKGVDSTLKIQPAKLEDSAVYLCASSLGGIAGSGEQYFGPGTRLTVT.

This chain links TRBV9 with TRBJ2-3, with 9 bases that match TRBD2. V lost 4 bases, J lost 6 bases, and 9 bases stayed unmatched. CDR1 SGDLS and CDR2 YYNGEE come from the germline V gene. The CDR3 has 15 amino acids. CDR3 sequence (DNA): TGTGCCAGCAGCCCGCGGGGGGGCCGGGTGGATACGCAGTATTTT. Its protein product is CASSPRGGRVDTQYF.

The chain is built from TRBV5-1 and TRBJ2-7; possible D gene TRBD1, 6 bases. Trimming took 4 bases from V and 2 from J, leaving 22 bases between them. CDR1 is SGHRS and CDR2 is YFSETQ in the germline V gene. The CDR3 runs to 17 residues. CDR3 DNA: TGCGCCAGCAGCCCTGGGACACTCACCCTCCCTCCCTACGAGCAGTACTTC. As protein: CASSPGTLTLPPYEQYF.

The chain employs TRBV27 and TRBJ2-5; 7 bases agree with TRBD2. Losses at the gene ends were 4 bases for V and 6 bases for J; bases not matched to a gene: 8. The CDR3 length is 14 residues. The V gene's germline CDR1 is MNHEY and CDR2 SMNVEV (reference sequence). CDR3 amino acids: CASSSGLVIKTQYF. CDR3 in DNA: TGTGCCAGCAGTTCCGGACTAGTTATCAAGACCCAGTACTTC.

This chain connects TRBV5-6 to TRBJ2-7, with D possibly TRBD1 on 5 matching bases. Germline loops: CDR1 SGHDT, CDR2 YYEEEE. Trimming cost V 5 bases and J 2 bases, with 14 bases left between them. The CDR3 consists of 14 residues. DNA of the CDR3: TGTGCCAGCAGTTTCAGACAGACCCCCTACGAGCAGTACTTC. The encoded protein is CASSFRQTPYEQYF.

The rearrangement links TRBV5-1 to TRBJ1-1; D call uncertain. The CDR3 extends over 14 amino acids. Trimming took 0 bases from V and 1 from J, leaving 7 bases between them. Germline CDR1 and CDR2: SGHRS and YFSETQ. The CDR3 reads CASSLVEANTEAFF. The CDR3, as DNA: TGCGCCAGCAGCTTGGTTGAGGCGAACACTGAAGCTTTCTTT.

This clone was counted between two and nine times. This chain uses TRBV5-1 with TRBJ1-6; a possible D gene is TRBD1 (5 bases). Between the trimmed V and J ends, which lost 0 bases and 9 bases, there was a span of 19 bases. This CDR3 contains 17 residues. CDR1 is SGHRS, CDR2 YFSETQ, per germline. Written as DNA, the CDR3 is TGCGCCAGCAGCTTGGACCTCAGGGTCCGTTCTCTTTCACCCCTCCACTTT. This translates into CASSLDLRVRSLSPLHF. Full variable domain (outside the CDR3, taken from reference TRBV5-1 and TRBJ1-6): KAGVTQTPRYLIKTRGQQVTLSCSPISGHRSVSWYQQTPGQGLQFLFEYFSETQRNKGNFPGRFSGRQFSNSRSEMNVSTLELGDSALYLCASSLDLRVRSLSPLHFGNGTRLTVT.

This chain connects TRBV9 to TRBJ1-2; D is unresolved. CDR1 SGDLS and CDR2 YYNGEE come from the germline V gene. The CDR3 has 12 residues. V dropped 0 bases and J dropped 4 bases, with 4 bases sitting between them. This CDR3 reads CASSVVSYGYTF. The CDR3, as DNA: TGTGCCAGCAGCGTAGTCAGCTATGGCTACACCTTC.

The rearrangement links TRBV19 to TRBJ2-2; TRBD2 agrees at 9 bases. CDR3 length equals 17 residues. Looked up from germline, CDR1 is LNHDA and CDR2 is SQIVND (reference sequence). V trimming: 3 bases; J trimming: 0 bases; junction bases outside the gene matches: 5. CDR3 coding DNA: TGTGCCAGTAGTATTCACCCTAGCGGGGCGAACACCGGGGAGCTGTTTTTT. It is translated as CASSIHPSGANTGELFF.

The chain recombines TRBV13 with TRBJ2-7; 7 bases fit TRBD1. The length of the CDR3 is 14 residues. In germline, CDR1 is PRHDT, CDR2 FYEKMQ (reference sequence). V lost 1 base to trimming and J lost 4 bases; unmatched junction nucleotides: 4. CDR3 protein: CASSLVDRLYEQYF. The CDR3 coding sequence is TGTGCCAGCAGCTTAGTGGACAGGCTATACGAGCAGTACTTC. Full variable domain (rest looked up from reference TRBV13 and TRBJ2-7): AAGVIQSPRHLIKEKRETATLKCYPIPRHDTVYWYQQGPGQDPQFLISFYEKMQSDKGSIPDRFSAQQFSDYHSELNMSSLELGDSALYFCASSLVDRLYEQYFGPGTRLTVT.

The CDR3 here is CASSYRGNSGNTIYF. The CDR3 DNA is TGTGCCAGCAGCTACAGGGGCAACTCTGGAAACACCATATATTTT. The V call is TRBV6-5, the J call TRBJ1-3; 7 bases are shared with TRBD1. From germline, CDR1 is MNHEY and CDR2 SVGAGI. The CDR3 extends over 15 amino acids. Trimming cost V 6 bases and J 0 bases; bases outside gene matches: 5.

A few counts support this clone. CDR3 sequence reads: CSVAAGWNQPQHF. CDR3 coding DNA: TGCAGCGTTGCGGCAGGATGGAATCAGCCCCAGCATTTT. This sequence joins TRBV29-1 and TRBJ1-5; no firm D call. Trimming shortened V by 4 bases and J by 4 bases, and 11 bases separated the two germline ends. The CDR3 loop spans 13 amino acids. Germline V lookup: CDR1 SQVTM, CDR2 ANQGSEA.

This clone was observed a handful of times. This chain joins TRBV30 and TRBJ2-5; D is possibly TRBD2 (5 bases). The CDR3 contains 15 residues. V gave up 2 bases and J gave up 1 base, with 14 bases separating them. Germline V lookup: CDR1 GTSNPN, CDR2 SVGIG (reference sequence). CDR3 amino acids: CAWSLLAGRQETQYF. Written as DNA, the CDR3 is TGTGCCTGGAGTTTACTGGCGGGCCGCCAAGAGACCCAGTACTTC.

This clone was counted only a few times. This sequence joins TRBV9 and TRBJ2-3; D gene ambiguous. CDR3 length: 12 residues. V dropped 0 bases and J dropped 3 bases, with 2 bases sitting between them. CDR1 and CDR2 (germline): SGDLS, YYNGEE. The CDR3 nucleotides read TGTGCCAGCAGCGTAGTAACAGATACGCAGTATTTT. Translated: CASSVVTDTQYF.

This clone was observed a handful of times. V and J are TRBV5-1 and TRBJ2-1; D is perhaps TRBD2 (6 bases). Germline loops: CDR1 SGHRS, CDR2 YFSETQ. The CDR3 totals 16 residues. Trimming cost V 2 bases and J 4 bases, with 16 bases left between them. The CDR3 coding sequence is TGCGCCAGCAGCTTATGGGTGACGGGGGAGTACAATGAGCAGTTCTTC. Translating gives CASSLWVTGEYNEQFF.

The CDR3 region has the DNA TGTGCCAGCAGTGAAGTACAGGGTTACGAGCAGTACTTC. This encodes CASSEVQGYEQYF. The genes are TRBV2 and TRBJ2-5, with D tentatively TRBD1 (6 bases). TRBJ2-7 matches the DNA end more closely, so the J call is doubtful. CDR1 is SNHLY, CDR2 FYNNEI, per germline. This CDR3 contains 13 residues.

The J gene is TRBJ2-1, the V gene TRBV6-5, with 10 bases identical to TRBD2. V shed 8 bases, J shed 8 bases, and the junction held 6 bases outside the gene matches. The CDR3 length is 13 residues. CDR1 is MNHEY, CDR2 SVGAGI, per germline. The CDR3 spells CASGAGGPDEQFF. The CDR3 bases are TGTGCCAGCGGAGCGGGGGGGCCCGATGAGCAGTTCTTC.

This clone was seen a few times. This chain's CDR3 is CAWSPGETQYF. The DNA of the CDR3 is TGTGCCTGGAGTCCGGGGGAGACCCAGTACTTC. The chain is built from TRBV30 and TRBJ2-5; maybe TRBD2 (5 bases). Trimming removed 2 bases at V and 5 bases at J, with 6 bases between. Germline CDR1 reads GTSNPN; CDR2 reads SVGIG (reference sequence). This CDR3 is 11 amino acids long.

The chain joins TRBV7-2 to TRBJ2-3; unclear D gene. The germline V and J ends were trimmed by 5 bases and 1 base, with 10 bases remaining between them. The CDR3 has 14 residues. The germline gives CDR1 SGHTA, CDR2 FQGNSA. The CDR3, as DNA: TGTGCCAGCAGCCAAATAGTCGGCACAGATACGCAGTATTTT. It is translated as CASSQIVGTDTQYF.

This clone has only a few counts. The rearrangement links TRBV11-3 to TRBJ1-1; possible D gene TRBD1, 5 bases. V lost 3 bases and J lost 6, with 8 bases in between. CDR1 is SGHNT and CDR2 is YENEEA in the germline V gene. This CDR3 spans 12 amino acids. CDR3 DNA: TGTGCCAGCAGCTTTGGGGGGGCTGAAGCTTTCTTT. It encodes CASSFGGAEAFF.